The next 30 T cell receptor beta chains were all read from a single sample in a study of T-cell reconstitution after alpha-beta-depleted transplantation in children. Researchers prepared the TCRbeta library using unique molecular identifiers, the study reports. TCRdb re-called the PCR reads through MiXCR, storing one row per CDR3 protein. The sample yields 780,000 or so distinct CDR3 sequences, approximately 15% seen once. Material: PBMCs, mostly from graft donor cells, obtained 360 days after TCRalphabeta/CD19-depleted stem cell transplant. Source of these receptors: a male patient younger than 18 who had a stem cell transplant for acute lymphoblastic leukemia, so the T cells may come from the graft donor.

This clonotype appeared many times. This rearrangement joins TRBV29-1 to TRBJ2-2, with 10 bases that match TRBD2. Unmatched junction bases numbered 4, after V lost 6 bases and J lost 0 bases. CDR3 length: 15 amino acids. Per germline, CDR1 SQVTM and CDR2 ANQGSEA. CDR3 loop: CSVAGLAANTGELFF. The CDR3 coding sequence is TGCAGCGTCGCCGGACTAGCGGCGAACACCGGGGAGCTGTTTTTT.

The V gene is TRBV7-9, the J gene TRBJ1-2, with D perhaps TRBD1 (5 bases). Germline V CDR1 and CDR2: SEHNR, FQNEAQ (reference sequence). Trimming left V 0 bases short and J 8 bases short, with 16 bases between. The CDR3 runs 15 residues. The CDR3 region has the DNA TGTGCCAGCAGCTTAGCTCCAGGGTTATCGGAGGGCTACACCTTC. Amino acid sequence: CASSLAPGLSEGYTF.

This clonotype has a single count. The J gene is TRBJ2-1, the V gene TRBV2; D unclear. Trimming took 3 bases from V and 6 from J, leaving 15 bases between them. Germline CDR1 is SNHLY and CDR2 is FYNNEI. The CDR3 loop spans 15 amino acids. The CDR3: CASSDFGFGTNEQFF. The CDR3 DNA follows: TGTGCCAGCAGTGATTTTGGTTTTGGAACCAATGAGCAGTTCTTC. The full variable domain, in which reference TRBV2 and TRBJ2-1 provide the parts outside the CDR3, is EPEVTQTPSHQVTQMGQEVILRCVPISNHLYFYWYRQILGQKVEFLVSFYNNEISEKSEIFDDQFSVERPDGSNFTLKIRSTKLEDSAMYFCASSDFGFGTNEQFFGPGTRLTVL.

This clonotype was found many times. The gene calls are TRBV7-8 and TRBJ1-1; possible D gene TRBD1, 5 bases. Per germline, CDR1 SGHVS and CDR2 FQNEAQ. Trimming cost V 0 bases and J 12 bases, with 11 bases left between them. The CDR3 runs 12 residues. The CDR3 region is CASSLAVGATFF. The DNA for the CDR3 is TGTGCCAGCAGCTTAGCGGTAGGGGCAACTTTCTTT.

This sequence joins TRBV27 and TRBJ2-5; D may match TRBD1 or TRBD2 (5 bases each). V gave up 1 base and J gave up 2 bases, with 11 bases separating them. Germline V gene sequence: CDR1 MNHEY, CDR2 SMNVEV (reference sequence). CDR3 length: 15 residues. CDR3 in amino acids: CASSLWDGSQETQYF. CDR3 coding DNA: TGTGCCAGCAGTTTATGGGACGGCTCTCAAGAGACCCAGTACTTC.

This clonotype was counted a few times. The chain links TRBV25-1 to TRBJ1-2; 7 bases are shared with TRBD1. The CDR3 has 15 amino acids. Per the germline V gene, CDR1 is MGHDK and CDR2 is SYGVNS. The V segment lost 4 bases and the J segment 5 bases; nucleotides outside the gene matches: 10. The CDR3 reads CASSGIRDSFYGYTF. The CDR3, as DNA: TGTGCCAGCAGTGGAATCCGGGACAGCTTTTATGGCTACACCTTC.

This clonotype was seen a handful of times. The V gene is TRBV10-3, the J gene TRBJ2-7; the D gene is possibly TRBD2 (5 bases). This CDR3 has 12 residues. The germline CDR1 and CDR2 sequences are ENHRY and SYGVKD. V lost 10 bases and J lost 0, with 10 bases in between. The CDR3 DNA reads as TGTGCCACCGGGGATTCCTCCTACGAGCAGTACTTC. The encoded protein is CATGDSSYEQYF.

This clonotype has only a few counts. This chain links TRBV20-1 with TRBJ2-4; D is ambiguous. Germline CDR1 is DFQATT and CDR2 is SNEGSKA (reference sequence). The CDR3 has 14 amino acids. The V gene lost 3 bases and the J gene lost 1 base, with 10 bases spanning the gap. The CDR3 region has the DNA TGCAGTGCTAGTCCCCTCTCCGCCAAAAACATTCAGTACTTC. It is translated as CSASPLSAKNIQYF.

The J gene is TRBJ2-1, the V gene TRBV9; D gene uncertain. Germline loops: CDR1 SGDLS, CDR2 YYNGEE. The V and J ends lost 1 base and 5 bases respectively, with 4 bases between them. The CDR3 spans 12 residues. The CDR3 sequence is CASSVPNNEQFF. The CDR3 DNA follows: TGTGCCAGCAGCGTACCCAACAATGAGCAGTTCTTC.

The rearrangement links TRBV5-1 to TRBJ2-1; 15 nucleotides agree with TRBD2. The germline V gene encodes CDR1 SGHRS and CDR2 YFSETQ. There are 17 residues in the CDR3. V trimming: 3 bases; J trimming: 9 bases; junction bases outside the gene matches: 10. As DNA, the CDR3 is TGCGCCAGCAGCTCGCCGGGACTAGCGGGAGGAGCGAGTGAGCAGTTCTTC. It codes for CASSSPGLAGGASEQFF.

This clonotype came up a few times. J is TRBJ2-1 and V is TRBV7-6; TRBD2 matches at 7 bases. This CDR3 is built from 17 residues. V dropped 4 bases and J dropped 2; count of bases not matched to a gene: 11. Germline CDR1 is SGHVS and CDR2 is FNYEAQ. The DNA of the CDR3 is TGTGCCAGCAGCTCCCACACTAGCGCCCTTACCTACAATGAGCAGTTCTTC. This sequence encodes CASSSHTSALTYNEQFF.

On this clonotype: A read error may be the cause here, since a much bigger clone is one base away. The final CDR3 position lacks the conserved phenylalanine or tryptophan, pointing to a likely read error. V gene TRBV29-1 combines with J gene TRBJ2-7; D possibly uses TRBD1 or TRBD2 (7 bases each). The CDR3 extends over 14 amino acids. Germline V gene data show CDR1 as SQVTM and CDR2 as ANQGSEA. V lost 8 bases and J 5 bases, leaving 22 bases between the germline ends. The CDR3 nucleotides are TGCAGCACAGGGGAGGGGTTCACTTATGACGAGCAGTACTGC. Translated: CSTGEGFTYDEQYC.

V and J are TRBV4-1 and TRBJ1-5; possible D gene TRBD1, 6 bases. Trimming left V 1 base short and J 2 bases short, with 15 bases between. This CDR3 is 17 amino acids long. Germline CDR1 MGHRA, CDR2 YSYEKL. The CDR3 coding sequence is TGCGCCAGCAGCCAAGGCCCCAGGGGTTACGGCAATCAGCCCCAGCATTTT. Protein: CASSQGPRGYGNQPQHF.

At least ten counts were recorded for this clonotype. This chain uses TRBV27 with TRBJ1-2; 7 bases fit TRBD1. J lost 4 bases, V lost 0 bases, and 2 bases had no gene match. CDR1 and CDR2 (germline): MNHEY, SMNVEV (reference sequence). The CDR3 is made up of 14 amino acids. The CDR3 coding sequence is TGTGCCAGCAGTTTATCTGGGACAGTCTATGGCTACACCTTC. It translates to CASSLSGTVYGYTF.

The chain links TRBV6-6 to TRBJ2-7; maybe TRBD1 (6 bases). The CDR3 loop spans 13 amino acids. Deletions cut 8 bases from V and 9 bases from J, with 20 bases between. CDR1 is MNHNY, CDR2 SVGAGI, per germline (reference sequence). The CDR3 loop reads CASQGHQVLGQYF. The CDR3 DNA reads as TGTGCCAGCCAGGGACACCAGGTCCTTGGGCAGTACTTC.

Only a few counts were recorded for this clonotype. The chain carries TRBV5-1 and TRBJ2-1, with TRBD2 matching 8 bases. After removal of 3 bases from V and 8 bases from J, the junction contained 7 bases not matched to a gene. This CDR3 is 14 amino acids long. Germline CDR1 reads SGHRS; CDR2 reads YFSETQ. CDR3 in amino acids: CASSSGGGSDEQFF. In DNA form, the CDR3 reads TGCGCCAGCAGCTCCGGGGGGGGAAGTGATGAGCAGTTCTTC.

This clonotype was observed a handful of times. The chain joins TRBV28 to TRBJ2-5, with 7 positions matching TRBD2. The V gene's germline CDR1 is MDHEN and CDR2 SYDVKM. V lost 10 bases, J lost 4 bases, and 12 bases stayed unmatched. CDR3 size: 14 residues. The CDR3 is CATRSGGSRETQYF. DNA of the CDR3: TGTGCCACCCGGAGTGGCGGGAGTAGAGAGACCCAGTACTTC.

There are a few counts of this clonotype. This rearrangement joins TRBV20-1 to TRBJ2-5; 7 bases align to TRBD2. CDR1 DFQATT and CDR2 SNEGSKA come from the germline V gene (reference sequence). The junction had 10 bases not matched to a gene; V was cut back by 5 bases and J by 1 base. The CDR3 is 15 residues long. The CDR3 DNA sequence: TGCAGTGCTCCTCGGGCGGGAGCCACCCAAGAGACCCAGTACTTC. This codes for CSAPRAGATQETQYF.

In DNA form, the CDR3 reads TGTGCCAGCAGTGACTCTTCGGGTGCAGATACGCAGTATTTT. This gives the protein CASSDSSGADTQYF. The rearrangement joins TRBV2 to TRBJ2-3; D is ambiguous. The V end was cut by 3 bases, the J end by 4 bases, with 11 bases between. The CDR3 has 14 residues. In germline, CDR1 is SNHLY, CDR2 FYNNEI.

This clonotype was counted only a few times. The J gene is TRBJ2-2, the V gene TRBV11-2; 8 nucleotides align to TRBD2. Germline trimming cut 0 bases from V and 8 bases from J; bases unmatched to any gene: 8. Germline V gives CDR1 SGHAT, CDR2 FQNNGV. There are 16 residues in the CDR3. This chain's CDR3 is CASSLEGAGVVGELFF. CDR3 nucleotide sequence: TGTGCCAGCAGCTTAGAGGGAGCGGGAGTGGTTGGGGAGCTGTTTTTT.

This clonotype was counted only a few times. V and J are TRBV4-1 and TRBJ2-7, with D hard to call. CDR1 is MGHRA, CDR2 YSYEKL, per germline. Trimming stripped 4 bases from V and 0 bases from J, with 16 bases between. The CDR3 contains 16 residues. As DNA, the CDR3 is TGCGCCAGCAGCCCGTGGAGAGAGCGCCGCTCCTACGAGCAGTACTTC. This sequence encodes CASSPWRERRSYEQYF.

The rearrangement links TRBV11-2 to TRBJ2-1; no firm D call. The CDR3 runs 14 residues. Germline CDR1 reads SGHAT; CDR2 reads FQNNGV. Trimming removed 5 bases from V and 2 bases from J, with 10 bases in between. This CDR3 reads CASSLEFTYNEQFF. CDR3 sequence (DNA): TGTGCCAGCAGCCTCGAGTTCACCTACAATGAGCAGTTCTTC.

This clonotype was counted only a few times. This chain joins TRBV20-1 and TRBJ2-6; 7 nucleotides align to TRBD1. The CDR3 extends over 15 amino acids. Germline V gene lookup returns CDR1 DFQATT and CDR2 SNEGSKA (reference sequence). After removal of 6 bases from V and 5 bases from J, the junction contained 10 bases not matched to a gene. DNA of the CDR3: TGCAGTGCAAAAGACAGGGCTCTCTGGGCCAACGTCCTGACTTTC. Translated, it gives CSAKDRALWANVLTF.

The chain recombines TRBV18 with TRBJ1-1; D is unclear. V gave up 0 bases and J gave up 6 bases, with 11 bases separating them. The CDR3 is made up of 14 amino acids. From germline, CDR1 is KGHSH and CDR2 LQKENI. In DNA form, the CDR3 reads TGTGCCAGCTCACCACCGACGGGGAGGCCTGAAGCTTTCTTT. Its translation is CASSPPTGRPEAFF.

CDR3 sequence: CASSVDDGRENTEAFF. The DNA of the CDR3 is TGTGCCAGCAGCGTAGATGATGGGCGCGAGAACACTGAAGCTTTCTTT. The chain is built from TRBV9 and TRBJ1-1; no definite D call. Germline CDR1 reads SGDLS; CDR2 reads YYNGEE. V was trimmed by 0 bases and J by 1 base, leaving 13 bases between them. CDR3 length: 16 residues.

The chain is built from TRBV7-9 and TRBJ2-1, with 8 bases that match TRBD2. V shed 2 bases, J shed 7 bases, and the junction held 4 bases outside the gene matches. Germline loops: CDR1 SEHNR, CDR2 FQNEAQ (reference sequence). CDR3 length: 14 residues. In nucleotides, the CDR3 is TGTGCCAGCAGCTTACCGGGACTAGTGAATGAGCAGTTCTTC. It codes for CASSLPGLVNEQFF. Full variable domain (remainder filled in from reference TRBV7-9 and TRBJ2-1): DTGVSQNPRHKITKRGQNVTFRCDPISEHNRLYWYRQTLGQGPEFLTYFQNEAQLEKSRLLSDRFSAERPKGSFSTLEIQRTEQGDSAMYLCASSLPGLVNEQFFGPGTRLTVL.

The rearrangement joins TRBV9 to TRBJ2-3, with no clear D. V was shortened by 1 base and J by 1 base, with 13 bases between the two germline ends. CDR1 and CDR2 (germline): SGDLS, YYNGEE. This CDR3 is 16 amino acids long. The CDR3 here is CASSVHNGAGTDTQYF. The DNA for the CDR3 is TGTGCCAGCAGCGTACATAACGGTGCGGGCACAGATACGCAGTATTTT. The entire variable domain, with the rest obtained from reference TRBV9 and TRBJ2-3, is as follows: DSGVTQTPKHLITATGQRVTLRCSPRSGDLSVYWYQQSLDQGLQFLIQYYNGEERAKGNILERFSAQQFPDLHSELNLSSLELGDSALYFCASSVHNGAGTDTQYFGPGTRLTVL.

J is TRBJ1-2 and V is TRBV6-5, with D possibly being TRBD1 (5 bases). Trimming took 4 bases from V and 8 from J, leaving 23 bases between them. Germline V gene lookup returns CDR1 MNHEY and CDR2 SVGAGI. The CDR3 is 16 amino acids. The CDR3 nucleotides are TGTGCCAGCAGTTTACCGGCGCGTGGGGGTTCTTGGGGCTACACCTTC. This encodes CASSLPARGGSWGYTF.

The chain is built from TRBV5-1 and TRBJ2-5, with D possibly being TRBD2 (6 bases). The germline V gene has CDR1 SGHRS and CDR2 YFSETQ. The CDR3 runs to 15 residues. Trimming shortened V by 0 bases and J by 1 base, and 10 bases separated the two germline ends. CDR3 nucleotide sequence: TGCGCCAGCAGCTTGGTGCTAGCGCCCCAAGAGACCCAGTACTTC. As protein: CASSLVLAPQETQYF.

The chain couples TRBV18 to TRBJ2-5; no clear D. V was pared by 5 bases and J by 5 bases, with 12 bases between. The germline gives CDR1 KGHSH, CDR2 LQKENI. The CDR3 runs 13 residues. This CDR3 is CASSIGRDETQYF. The CDR3 DNA is TGTGCCAGCTCAATAGGGCGTGACGAGACCCAGTACTTC.